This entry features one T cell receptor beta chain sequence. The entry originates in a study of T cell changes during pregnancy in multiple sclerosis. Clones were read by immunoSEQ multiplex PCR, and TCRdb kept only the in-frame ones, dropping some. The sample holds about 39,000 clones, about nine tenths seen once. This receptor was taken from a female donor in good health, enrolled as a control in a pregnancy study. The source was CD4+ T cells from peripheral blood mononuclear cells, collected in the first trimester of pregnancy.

CDR3 sequence reads: CASSDLGVGYEQYF. The DNA of the CDR3 is TGTGCCAGCAGTGATTTAGGGGTGGGCTACGAGCAGTACTTC. V and J are TRBV6-1 and TRBJ2-7; D might be TRBD1 (5 bases). V lost 3 bases to trimming and J lost 3 bases, with 12 bases between them. This CDR3 is 14 amino acids long. Germline CDR1 and CDR2: MNHNS and SASEGT.